This T cell receptor beta chain was recorded in a study of graft-versus-host responses after intestinal transplantation. Across the whole study: All of the recipients had induction that used anti-thymocyte globulin, then tacrolimus and steroids for two to three years.

Study-level findings and limits: In patients with graft-donor T cell macrochimerism, allograft graft-versus-host to host-versus-graft clonal ratios were high. The authors found GvH clones in recipient marrow, some appearing first in ileum or blood. Peak circulating GvH clone levels were associated with early post-transplant HvG declines.

Sequencing was performed with immunoSEQ multiplex PCR; in TCRdb, only in-frame clones are kept and a portion is missing. The data hold approximately 90,000 clones, with 88% observed a single time. Concerning this clone: Its antigen is unknown.

V gave up 0 bases and J gave up 6 bases; unmatched junction bases: 3. The germline V gene encodes CDR1 SGHNT and CDR2 YENEEA. The CDR3 loop spans 14 amino acids. The chain couples TRBV11-3 to TRBJ2-3; 7 bases agree with TRBD2. Sequenced material: unstimulated CD4+ T cells sorted from spleen or lymph node cells, taken before transplant. The sequence was obtained from a human donor who was the organ donor for an intestinal transplant. The DNA for the CDR3 is TGTGCCAGCAGCTTAGAACGGGGGGAGGATACGCAGTATTTT. The encoded protein is CASSLERGEDTQYF.